These 28 T cell receptor beta chains originate from one sample sequenced in a study of CD8+CD57+ T cells in acquired aplastic anemia. It was genomic DNA that served as the template for profiling TCR beta VDJ and CDR3. Each CDR3 protein gets one entry after TCRdb re-called the reads with MiXCR. The table shows roughly 51,000 distinct CDR3 sequences, with around 72% occurring only once. The sequenced sample consisted of sorted CD4+, CD8+, or CD8+CD57+ T cells (not recorded which) from PBMCs. The receptors shown here come from a human donor in good health, serving as a control.

The rearrangement uses TRBV7-9 and TRBJ1-2, with D unresolved. Trimming stripped 5 bases from V and 8 bases from J, with 12 bases between. Germline CDR1 SEHNR, CDR2 FQNEAQ (reference sequence). This CDR3 is built from 12 residues. CDR3 coding DNA: TGTGCCAGCAGCCTATCCCCCAGAGGCTACACCTTC. Translation: CASSLSPRGYTF. Full variable domain (rest looked up from reference TRBV7-9 and TRBJ1-2): DTGVSQNPRHKITKRGQNVTFRCDPISEHNRLYWYRQTLGQGPEFLTYFQNEAQLEKSRLLSDRFSAERPKGSFSTLEIQRTEQGDSAMYLCASSLSPRGYTFGSGTRLTVV.

The CDR3 nucleotides read TGTGCCAGCAGTGAAACGGGACAGGGAGGGAATTCACCCCTCCACTTT. It translates to CASSETGQGGNSPLHF. The gene calls are TRBV25-1 and TRBJ1-6; 9 nucleotides agree with TRBD1. The V gene's germline CDR1 is MGHDK and CDR2 SYGVNS. This CDR3 region has 16 residues. With V trimmed by 2 bases and J by 7 bases, 6 bases remained unmatched.

The rearrangement uses TRBV10-3 and TRBJ2-7; the D is unclear. The CDR3 length is 11 residues. The germline V gene has CDR1 ENHRY and CDR2 SYGVKD. Trimming left V 8 bases short and J 3 bases short, with 8 bases between. CDR3: CAIQGGYEQYF. The DNA for the CDR3 is TGTGCCATCCAAGGTGGCTACGAGCAGTACTTC.

This clonotype appeared a few times. The J gene is TRBJ2-1, the V gene TRBV29-1; 11 bases are shared with TRBD2. Per germline, CDR1 SQVTM and CDR2 ANQGSEA. This CDR3 spans 16 amino acids. Germline trimming cut 2 bases from V and 8 bases from J; bases unmatched to any gene: 11. CDR3 coding DNA: TGCAGCGTTGAAAGAGTCAGGCTAGCGGGGGGATATGAGCAGTTCTTC. Amino acid sequence: CSVERVRLAGGYEQFF.

In its sample, this clonotype was seen many times. The rearrangement joins TRBV6-1 to TRBJ2-3; TRBD2 matches at 10 bases. Germline lookup yields CDR1 MNHNS and CDR2 SASEGT. After removal of 5 bases from V and 1 base from J, the junction contained 3 bases not matched to a gene. The CDR3 spans 15 residues. The CDR3 loop reads CASSILAGGTDTQYF. The CDR3 region has the DNA TGTGCCAGCAGTATTCTAGCGGGGGGCACAGATACGCAGTATTTT.

The chain joins TRBV19 to TRBJ1-1; 9 bases are shared with TRBD1. With V trimmed by 6 bases and J by 5 bases, 7 bases remained unmatched. CDR1 is LNHDA and CDR2 is SQIVND in the germline V gene (reference sequence). The CDR3 length is 14 residues. This CDR3 is CASRLPGQGTEAFF. Written as DNA, the CDR3 is TGTGCCAGTAGACTGCCGGGACAGGGAACTGAAGCTTTCTTT.

The chain's CDR3 is CAISQTQLPTSYEQYF. The CDR3 nucleotides read TGTGCCATCAGTCAGACCCAACTGCCAACCTCCTACGAGCAGTACTTC. The V call is TRBV10-3, the J call TRBJ2-7; no definite D call. V was pared by 5 bases and J by 0 bases, with 17 bases between. In germline, CDR1 is ENHRY, CDR2 SYGVKD. This CDR3 contains 16 residues.

This clonotype was seen only once. The rearrangement joins TRBV12-3 or TRBV12-4 to TRBJ2-7; D is unresolved. V lost 5 bases, J lost 9 bases, and 11 bases lay in between. The CDR3 consists of 11 residues. The CDR3 reads CASSLDKLQYF. The CDR3 bases are TGTGCCAGCAGTCTAGACAAGTTGCAGTACTTC.

This chain joins TRBV15 and TRBJ1-1; no clear D. This CDR3 is 13 amino acids long. The V end was cut by 3 bases, the J end by 3 bases, with 8 bases between. CDR1 is LNHNV and CDR2 is YYDKDF in the germline V gene (reference sequence). Written as DNA, the CDR3 is TGTGCCACCAGCAGTCCGTGGGACACTGAAGCTTTCTTT. This gives the protein CATSSPWDTEAFF.

On this clonotype itself: At one end the junction does not follow the germline gene, possibly because of a read error. V usage is TRBV15 and J usage is TRBJ2-7; D remains unclear. The CDR3 covers 9 residues. Germline-derived CDR1 and CDR2 are LNHNV and YYDKDF (reference sequence). The CDR3 coding sequence is TGCTCCTATAATTCACCCCTCCACTTC. Translating gives CSYNSPLHF.

The chain recombines TRBV2 with TRBJ1-2, with TRBD1 as a possible D gene (6 bases). The germline CDR1 and CDR2 sequences are SNHLY and FYNNEI. V was pared by 9 bases and J by 4 bases, with 9 bases between. The CDR3 consists of 11 residues. This CDR3 reads CARTGTYGYTF. The CDR3 bases are TGTGCCAGGACAGGCACCTATGGCTACACCTTC.

The chain joins TRBV2 to TRBJ1-6; TRBD1 aligns across 9 bases. This CDR3 contains 14 residues. The V gene's germline CDR1 is SNHLY and CDR2 FYNNEI. V shed 8 bases and J 9 bases; nucleotides not matched to a gene: 8. Here the CDR3 DNA reads TGTGCCAGCGATGGTGGGACAGGGTTTTCACCCCTCCACTTT. It is translated as CASDGGTGFSPLHF.

This chain links TRBV7-9 with TRBJ1-2; D is unclear. Germline assignment: CDR1 SEHNR and CDR2 FQNEAQ (reference sequence). The ends were cut back, 3 bases at V and 2 bases at J, with 7 bases in the middle. This CDR3 has 13 residues. As DNA, the CDR3 is TGTGCCAGCAGCTTGACGGCGAACTATGGCTACACCTTC. This encodes CASSLTANYGYTF.

V gene TRBV29-1 combines with J gene TRBJ1-1, with a tentative D call TRBD1 (5 bases). V was trimmed by 7 bases and J by 1 base, leaving 13 bases between them. The length of the CDR3 is 13 residues. The germline CDR1 and CDR2 sequences are SQVTM and ANQGSEA. This CDR3 is CSALDKWNTEAFF. For the CDR3, the DNA is TGCAGCGCTCTGGACAAATGGAACACTGAAGCTTTCTTT.

This clonotype occurred a few times. The genes are TRBV29-1 and TRBJ2-7; D may be TRBD1 (6 bases). The ends were cut back, 5 bases at V and 2 bases at J, with 13 bases in the middle. Germline V gene lookup returns CDR1 SQVTM and CDR2 ANQGSEA. The CDR3 is 13 amino acids. The CDR3 region is CSVRTTGTYEQYF. CDR3 in DNA: TGCAGCGTTAGGACAACAGGGACCTACGAGCAGTACTTC.

This rearrangement joins TRBV29-1 to TRBJ1-2, with D unresolved. The CDR3 is 12 residues long. Germline V gene data show CDR1 as SQVTM and CDR2 as ANQGSEA. With 7 bases removed from V and 5 bases from J, the gap between germline ends came to 14 bases. The CDR3 is CSAVIGEYGYTF. DNA of the CDR3: TGCAGCGCCGTGATTGGGGAATATGGCTACACCTTC.

The V and J genes are TRBV7-3 and TRBJ2-7; the match to TRBD1 covers 7 bases. CDR1 and CDR2 from the germline V gene are SGHTA and FQGTGA. V was pared by 5 bases and J by 5 bases, with 6 bases of the junction left unmatched. The length of the CDR3 is 13 residues. The CDR3 loop is CASSQNTGDEQYF. CDR3 nucleotides: TGTGCCAGCAGCCAAAATACAGGGGACGAGCAGTACTTC.

The chain is built from TRBV25-1 and TRBJ2-7, with a tentative D call TRBD2 (6 bases). The CDR3 is made up of 15 amino acids. V was clipped by 1 base and J by 2 bases, with 12 bases between them. The germline V gene has CDR1 MGHDK and CDR2 SYGVNS. The CDR3 region is CASSELGGSTYEQYF. CDR3 bases: TGTGCCAGCAGTGAATTAGGAGGGAGTACCTACGAGCAGTACTTC.

The chain has TRBV2 and TRBJ1-6; a possible D gene is TRBD1 (6 bases). CDR3 size: 14 residues. Germline lookup yields CDR1 SNHLY and CDR2 FYNNEI. Trimming pared 6 bases from V and 8 bases from J, leaving 14 bases between. This CDR3 is CASRGGGPDSPLHF. CDR3 bases: TGTGCCAGCAGGGGGGGCGGTCCAGATTCACCCCTCCACTTT.

The chain combines TRBV15 with TRBJ1-5; D might be TRBD1 (5 bases). The CDR3 covers 15 residues. CDR1 and CDR2 (germline): LNHNV, YYDKDF (reference sequence). Trimming shortened V by 6 bases and J by 14 bases, and 26 bases separated the two germline ends. DNA of the CDR3: TGTGCCACCAGTTTCCCCACGGGACTAGCAGTCAATGAGCATTTT. It encodes CATSFPTGLAVNEHF. Based on the CDR3 plus reference TRBV15 and TRBJ1-5, the full variable domain is DAMVIQNPRYQVTQFGKPVTLSCSQTLNHNVMYWYQQKSSQAPKLLFHYYDKDFNNEADTPDNFQSRRPNTSFCFLDIRSPGLGDTAMYLCATSFPTGLAVNEHFGDGTRLSIL.

This clonotype was detected many times. The rearrangement uses TRBV6-1 and TRBJ1-3; possibly TRBD1 for D (6 bases). CDR1 and CDR2 (germline): MNHNS, SASEGT. The ends were cut back, 4 bases at V and 0 bases at J, with 13 bases in the middle. The CDR3 is made up of 16 amino acids. CDR3 in DNA: TGTGCCAGCAGTGTGAAAACAGGGATCTCTGGAAACACCATATATTTT. Its protein is CASSVKTGISGNTIYF.

The chain uses TRBV19 and TRBJ2-1; D ambiguous. This CDR3 spans 12 amino acids. Germline CDR1 is LNHDA and CDR2 is SQIVND (reference sequence). The V end was cut by 4 bases, the J end by 9 bases, with 10 bases between. The CDR3 DNA is TGTGCCAGTAGTACCGGCCGGAGTGAGCAGTTCTTC. It encodes CASSTGRSEQFF.

The chain joins TRBV24-1 to TRBJ1-1; D gene uncertain. The CDR3 loop spans 13 amino acids. Looked up from germline, CDR1 is KGHDR and CDR2 is SFDVKD. Trimming removed 4 bases from V and 2 bases from J, with 7 bases in between. CDR3 DNA: TGTGCCACCAGTGAAAGCGGCAACACTGAAGCTTTCTTT. This sequence encodes CATSESGNTEAFF.

The gene calls are TRBV24-1 and TRBJ1-1; D gene unclear. The CDR3 has 13 amino acids. Trimming removed 6 bases from V and 1 base from J, with 8 bases in between. In germline, CDR1 is KGHDR, CDR2 SFDVKD. CDR3 residues: CATSQTANTEAFF. The CDR3 DNA reads TGTGCCACCAGTCAAACAGCGAACACTGAAGCTTTCTTT.

This chain connects TRBV7-9 to TRBJ2-5, with TRBD1 matching 9 bases. Trimming removed 1 base from V and 10 bases from J; junction bases left unmatched: 4. CDR1 is SEHNR, CDR2 FQNEAQ, per germline (reference sequence). There are 13 residues in the CDR3. This chain's CDR3 is CASSLGTGVSQYF. In DNA, the CDR3 is TGTGCCAGCAGCTTAGGGACAGGGGTGAGCCAGTACTTC.

Only a few counts were recorded for this clonotype. The V call is TRBV10-3, the J call TRBJ1-4, with 9 positions matching TRBD1. This CDR3 has 14 residues. CDR1 and CDR2 from the germline V gene are ENHRY and SYGVKD. The ends lost 0 bases at V and 16 bases at J; junction bases unmatched: 9. The CDR3 DNA reads TGTGCCATCAGTGAGTCAAGTATAGGACAGGGGCAGTTTTTT. Translated, it gives CAISESSIGQGQFF.

This clonotype showed up just a few times. This chain links TRBV19 with TRBJ2-7; no clear D. From germline, CDR1 is LNHDA and CDR2 SQIVND (reference sequence). V was cut by 5 bases and J by 3 bases, with 2 bases left in between. This CDR3 has 10 residues. The CDR3 nucleotides read TGTGCCAGTAGTCGCTACGAGCAGTACTTC. This gives the protein CASSRYEQYF.

This clonotype came up once. This rearrangement joins TRBV10-3 to TRBJ1-1, with a weak D call TRBD1 (6 bases). The CDR3 has 15 residues. Germline V gene data show CDR1 as ENHRY and CDR2 as SYGVKD. Between the trimmed V and J ends, which lost 1 base and 10 bases, there was a span of 19 bases. CDR3 loop: CAISEWTASLRIAFF. The CDR3 DNA sequence: TGTGCCATCAGTGAGTGGACAGCATCTTTAAGAATAGCTTTCTTT.